This T cell receptor beta chain came from a study of early T cells in non-severe SARS-CoV-2 infection. About the study: Unsorted whole-blood RNA was sequenced in bulk, leaving chains unpaired. Study results and caveats: Using VDJdb, the matching emphasized anti-spike CD8 responses while missing private and CD4 specificities.

Unique molecular identifiers were attached to individual cDNA molecules. TCRdb re-called the 5' RACE reads with MiXCR, one entry per CDR3 protein. The profile shows some 40,000 distinct CDR3 sequences, roughly 3.9% of them singletons. This CDR3 comprises 14 residues. The ends were cut back, 1 base at V and 6 bases at J, with 11 bases in the middle. Germline V gene data show CDR1 as LNHDA and CDR2 as SQIVND (reference sequence). The table lists this clonotype with many counts. Its antigen is unknown. The chain carries TRBV19 and TRBJ2-3; D possibly matches TRBD1 or TRBD2 (5 bases each). Sequenced sample: whole blood. This TCR came from an adult who was a healthcare worker with PCR-confirmed SARS-CoV-2 infection or an uninfected control (not recorded which). The CDR3 DNA is TGTGCCAGTAGTATAGCGGGGCGCCCGGATACGCAGTATTTT. The encoded protein is CASSIAGRPDTQYF.